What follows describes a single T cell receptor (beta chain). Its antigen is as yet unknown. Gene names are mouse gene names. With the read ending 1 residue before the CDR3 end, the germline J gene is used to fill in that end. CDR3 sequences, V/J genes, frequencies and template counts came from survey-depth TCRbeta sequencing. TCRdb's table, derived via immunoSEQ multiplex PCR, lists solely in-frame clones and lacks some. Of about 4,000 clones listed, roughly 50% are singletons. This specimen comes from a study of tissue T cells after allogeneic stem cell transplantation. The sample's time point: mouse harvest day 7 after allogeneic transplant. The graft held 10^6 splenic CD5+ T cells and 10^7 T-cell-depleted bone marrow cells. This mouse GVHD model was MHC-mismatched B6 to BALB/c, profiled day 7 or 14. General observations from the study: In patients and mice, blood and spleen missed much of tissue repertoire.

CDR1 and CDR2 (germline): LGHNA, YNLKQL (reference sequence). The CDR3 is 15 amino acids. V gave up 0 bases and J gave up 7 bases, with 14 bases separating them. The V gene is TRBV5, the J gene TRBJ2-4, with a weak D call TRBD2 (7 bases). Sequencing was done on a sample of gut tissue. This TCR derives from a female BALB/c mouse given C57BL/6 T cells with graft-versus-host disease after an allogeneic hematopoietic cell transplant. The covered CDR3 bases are TGTGCCAGCAGCCAAGATACGGGGGGCAGGGACACCTTGTAC. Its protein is CASSQDTGGRDTLY. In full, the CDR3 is CASSQDTGGRDTLYF.